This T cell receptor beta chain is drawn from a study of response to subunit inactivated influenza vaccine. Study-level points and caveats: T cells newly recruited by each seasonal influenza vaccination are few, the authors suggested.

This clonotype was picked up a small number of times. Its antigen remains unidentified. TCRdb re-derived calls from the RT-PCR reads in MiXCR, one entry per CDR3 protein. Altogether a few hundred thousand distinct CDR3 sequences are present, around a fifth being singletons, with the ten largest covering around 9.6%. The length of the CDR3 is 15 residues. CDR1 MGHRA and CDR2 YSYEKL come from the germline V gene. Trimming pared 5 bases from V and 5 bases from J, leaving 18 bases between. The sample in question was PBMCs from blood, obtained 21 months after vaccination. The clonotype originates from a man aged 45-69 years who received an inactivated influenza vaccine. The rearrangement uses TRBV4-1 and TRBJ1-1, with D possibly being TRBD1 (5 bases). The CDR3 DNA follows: TGCGCCAGCAGCGTAGGCTACAGGACGGGGACTGAAGCTTTCTTT. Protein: CASSVGYRTGTEAFF.